Shown below are 30 T cell receptor beta chains from a single sample sequenced in a study of T cells after yellow fever vaccination. One entry per CDR3 protein, called by TCRdb with MiXCR from the 5' RACE reads. The data show 550,000 or so distinct CDR3 sequences, 15% to 20% seen once. Sequencing was performed on PBMCs, taken 15 days after the yellow fever booster vaccination. These receptors were taken from a man aged 25-40 years who received the YFV17D yellow fever vaccine.

The table lists this clonotype with a few counts. V and J are TRBV21-1 and TRBJ2-2; whether TRBD1, the table's D call, matches the DNA was not checked. TRBV21-1 is reported as a pseudogene. The CDR3 extends over 15 amino acids. The CDR3, as DNA: TGTGCCAGCAGCAGGCGACAGGGCGTAACCGGGGAGCTGTTTTTT. This sequence encodes CASSRRQGVTGELFF.

The chain uses TRBV12-3 or TRBV12-4 and TRBJ1-1; D is unresolved. V lost 3 bases, J lost 7 bases, and 15 bases lay in between. The CDR3 spans 14 residues. The CDR3 loop reads CASSFAGPGNEAFF. For the CDR3, the DNA is TGTGCCAGCAGTTTCGCAGGCCCGGGGAATGAAGCTTTCTTT.

The chain combines TRBV15 with TRBJ2-2; D is perhaps TRBD2 (7 bases). V was clipped by 6 bases and J by 5 bases, with 13 bases between them. CDR3 length: 14 residues. Germline CDR1 is LNHNV and CDR2 is YYDKDF (reference sequence). The CDR3 DNA is TGTGCCACCAGGGACGGGGGGCGAACCGGGGAGCTGTTTTTT. Translating gives CATRDGGRTGELFF.

The chain combines TRBV5-6 with TRBJ2-5, with D possibly TRBD1 on 5 matching bases. Trimming stripped 3 bases from V and 3 bases from J, with 15 bases between. The length of the CDR3 is 15 residues. CDR1 is SGHDT, CDR2 YYEEEE, per germline. The CDR3 loop is CASSSQKGNEETQYF. In DNA form, the CDR3 reads TGTGCCAGCAGCTCGCAGAAGGGGAACGAAGAGACCCAGTACTTC.

This clonotype was counted between two and nine times. The chain links TRBV4-2 to TRBJ2-1, with 11 bases fitting TRBD2. The CDR3 is 16 residues long. V lost 3 bases to trimming and J lost 5 bases; unmatched junction nucleotides: 6. Germline-derived CDR1 and CDR2 are LGHNA and YNFKEQ. The CDR3 nucleotides are TGTGCCAGCAGCCACGCGGGACTAGCGGCTAACAATGAGCAGTTCTTC. This encodes CASSHAGLAANNEQFF.

CDR3 DNA sequence: TGTGCCAGCAGCCAAGGCCCCAACGGCTACACCTTC. As protein: CASSQGPNGYTF. This chain joins TRBV3-1 and TRBJ1-2; no reliable D call. The CDR3 spans 12 residues. The V end lost 1 base, the J end lost 8 bases, and 8 bases lay between the germline ends. The germline CDR1 and CDR2 sequences are LGHDT and YNNKEL (reference sequence).

This clonotype was seen more than once but under ten times. The J gene is TRBJ2-3, the V gene TRBV7-2; D is possibly TRBD1 or TRBD2 (5 bases each). CDR3 length: 15 amino acids. Germline-derived CDR1 and CDR2 are SGHTA and FQGNSA. The V and J ends lost 7 bases and 1 base respectively, with 15 bases between them. The CDR3 sequence is CASIPSGTGTDTQYF. The CDR3 DNA follows: TGTGCCAGCATCCCGTCCGGGACGGGCACAGATACGCAGTATTTT. Variable domain in full (rest from reference TRBV7-2 and TRBJ2-3): GAGVSQSPSNKVTEKGKDVELRCDPISGHTALYWYRQSLGQGLEFLIYFQGNSAPDKSGLPSDRFSAERTGGSVSTLTIQRTQQEDSAVYLCASIPSGTGTDTQYFGPGTRLTVL.

This clonotype was counted a few times. The CDR3 sequence: CASSWGNGGEQYF. Here the CDR3 DNA reads TGTGCCAGCAGCTGGGGAAATGGGGGCGAGCAGTACTTC. The chain has TRBV28 and TRBJ2-7; possibly TRBD1 or TRBD2 for D (5 bases each). The germline V and J ends were trimmed by 6 bases and 6 bases, with 15 bases remaining between them. This CDR3 is 13 amino acids long. Germline assignment: CDR1 MDHEN and CDR2 SYDVKM. The entire variable domain, with the rest obtained from reference TRBV28 and TRBJ2-7, is as follows: DVKVTQSSRYLVKRTGEKVFLECVQDMDHENMFWYRQDPGLGLRLIYFSYDVKMKEKGDIPEGYSVSREKKERFSLILESASTNQTSMYLCASSWGNGGEQYFGPGTRLTVT.

This chain links TRBV4-3 with TRBJ2-2, with D unresolved. V was cut by 0 bases and J by 1 base, with 15 bases left in between. This CDR3 comprises 18 residues. The germline V gene has CDR1 LGHNA and CDR2 YSLEER. Written as DNA, the CDR3 is TGCGCCAGCAGCCAAGACCCCCCAACCTACCGGAACACCGGGGAGCTGTTTTTT. Translated, it gives CASSQDPPTYRNTGELFF.

This clonotype was seen a handful of times. The CDR3: CASSQEASGRALNEQFF. CDR3 nucleotide sequence: TGTGCCAGCAGCCAAGAGGCTAGCGGGAGGGCCCTGAATGAGCAGTTCTTC. This chain joins TRBV3-1 and TRBJ2-1, with 12 bases lining up with TRBD2. The J segment lost 7 bases and the V segment lost 0 bases, leaving 7 bases of the junction unmatched. Germline-derived CDR1 and CDR2 are LGHDT and YNNKEL (reference sequence). The CDR3 length is 17 residues.

This clonotype was detected a few times. This chain joins TRBV3-1 and TRBJ2-1; D is perhaps TRBD2 (5 bases). The CDR3 extends over 13 amino acids. The ends were cut back, 0 bases at V and 10 bases at J, with 10 bases in the middle. Germline V gene data show CDR1 as LGHDT and CDR2 as YNNKEL (reference sequence). The CDR3 DNA reads as TGTGCCAGCAGCCAAGATCGATCGGGGGAGCAGTTCTTC. Protein sequence: CASSQDRSGEQFF.

This clonotype was seen a handful of times. The chain recombines TRBV30 with TRBJ2-1; D might be TRBD2 (5 bases). This CDR3 region has 12 residues. Looked up from germline, CDR1 is GTSNPN and CDR2 is SVGIG (reference sequence). V was cut by 0 bases and J by 8 bases, with 8 bases left in between. CDR3 DNA sequence: TGTGCCTGGAGTGTACGGCGGGATGAGCAGTTCTTC. This sequence encodes CAWSVRRDEQFF.

The chain has TRBV12-3 or TRBV12-4 and TRBJ2-7, with D perhaps matching TRBD1 (7 bases). This CDR3 is 14 amino acids long. V was trimmed by 4 bases and J by 7 bases, leaving 17 bases between them. DNA for the CDR3: TGTGCCAGCAGTTGGGCAGGGGGGATGAAGGAGCAGTACTTC. Amino acids: CASSWAGGMKEQYF.

This clonotype has a handful of counts. The V call is TRBV6-2 or TRBV6-3, the J call TRBJ2-5; 9 bases fit TRBD2. Germline assignment: CDR1 MNHEY and CDR2 SVGEGT. J lost 5 bases, V lost 7 bases, and 11 bases had no gene match. The CDR3 runs 15 residues. CDR3 DNA: TGTGCCAGCACGTGGGCGGGAGGGCCGTTTGAGACCCAGTACTTC. Amino acids: CASTWAGGPFETQYF.

This clonotype was seen a few times. The chain employs TRBV15 and TRBJ2-1, with TRBD1 as a possible D gene (6 bases). The CDR3 length is 16 residues. With 0 bases removed from V and 7 bases from J, the gap between germline ends came to 16 bases. Germline V lookup: CDR1 LNHNV, CDR2 YYDKDF (reference sequence). CDR3 nucleotides: TGTGCCACCAGCAGAGATTTAGGGACACGGCATAATGAGCAGTTCTTC. This translates into CATSRDLGTRHNEQFF.

The genes are TRBV6-1 and TRBJ1-2, with D perhaps TRBD1 (6 bases). Germline V gene lookup returns CDR1 MNHNS and CDR2 SASEGT. The CDR3 contains 12 residues. Trimming took off 6 bases at V and 6 bases at J, with 11 bases between the two ends. The CDR3 bases are TGTGCCAGCAGAGGGGGGACGAATGGCTACACCTTC. As protein: CASRGGTNGYTF.

The chain combines TRBV24-1 with TRBJ2-1; TRBD2 matches 11 bases. V shed 5 bases and J 5 bases; nucleotides not matched to a gene: 4. Germline CDR1 reads KGHDR; CDR2 reads SFDVKD. The CDR3 consists of 15 residues. CDR3 residues: CATSVPGLADNEQFF. The DNA for the CDR3 is TGTGCCACCAGTGTCCCGGGACTAGCGGACAATGAGCAGTTCTTC.

V is TRBV7-8 and J is TRBJ2-1; D is ambiguous. V gave up 3 bases and J gave up 9 bases, with 15 bases separating them. From germline, CDR1 is SGHVS and CDR2 FQNEAQ. The CDR3 covers 14 residues. In DNA, the CDR3 is TGTGCCAGCAGCTTCCCCCCGATGACACCTGAGCAGTTCTTC. This translates into CASSFPPMTPEQFF.

The rearrangement links TRBV6-5 to TRBJ2-3; D might be TRBD1 (6 bases). V dropped 4 bases and J dropped 5 bases, with 13 bases sitting between them. Per the germline V gene, CDR1 is MNHEY and CDR2 is SVGAGI. CDR3 length equals 14 residues. The CDR3 DNA follows: TGTGCCAGCAGTTCGCTGGTCAGGGGAGATACGCAGTATTTT. This encodes CASSSLVRGDTQYF.

This clonotype turned up a few times. This chain links TRBV20-1 with TRBJ2-3, with TRBD2 identical over 8 bases. V gave up 0 bases and J gave up 6 bases; unmatched junction bases: 8. Germline V lookup: CDR1 DFQATT, CDR2 SNEGSKA (reference sequence). CDR3 size: 15 residues. CDR3 loop: CSARELAGGRDTQYF. The CDR3 DNA reads TGCAGTGCTAGAGAGTTGGCGGGAGGTCGGGATACGCAGTATTTT.

The chain carries TRBV5-1 and TRBJ2-5, with D possibly being TRBD1 or TRBD2 (5 bases each). The CDR3 covers 16 residues. The V gene lost 0 bases and the J gene lost 2 bases, with 14 bases spanning the gap. The germline CDR1 and CDR2 sequences are SGHRS and YFSETQ. The CDR3 reads CASSLAQGPTQETQYF. The CDR3 bases are TGCGCCAGCAGCTTGGCCCAGGGACCGACACAAGAGACCCAGTACTTC.

This clonotype occurred many times. The J gene is TRBJ2-5, the V gene TRBV18, with D unclear. The V gene's germline CDR1 is KGHSH and CDR2 LQKENI. The CDR3 is 14 amino acids. The V and J ends lost 3 bases and 5 bases respectively, with 13 bases between them. The CDR3 region has the DNA TGTGCCAGCTCACCTCACCAGGACGACGAGACCCAGTACTTC. As protein: CASSPHQDDETQYF.

This clonotype appeared a few times. The chain uses TRBV7-3 and TRBJ2-5; D gene uncertain. Germline values: CDR1 SGHTA, CDR2 FQGTGA. This CDR3 is built from 15 residues. Trimming removed 4 bases from V and 5 bases from J, with 17 bases in between. The chain's CDR3 is CASSSIGTAGETQYF. The CDR3 DNA follows: TGTGCCAGCAGCTCTATCGGAACGGCCGGCGAGACCCAGTACTTC.

The rearrangement joins TRBV20-1 to TRBJ2-7, with 11 bases identical to TRBD2. CDR1 is DFQATT and CDR2 is SNEGSKA in the germline V gene (reference sequence). Losses at the gene ends were 8 bases for V and 5 bases for J; bases not matched to a gene: 8. This CDR3 contains 13 residues. In DNA form, the CDR3 reads TGCAGTCCCCTACTAGCGGGAGTAAACGAGCAGTACTTC. Its translation: CSPLLAGVNEQYF.

In this sample, this clonotype turned up a few times. The chain carries TRBV6-1 and TRBJ2-3; 11 bases are shared with TRBD2. Germline V CDR1 and CDR2: MNHNS, SASEGT. This CDR3 has 18 amino acids. With V trimmed by 6 bases and J by 0 bases, 11 bases remained unmatched. CDR3 protein: CASRRGTSGTVSTDTQYF. Here the CDR3 DNA reads TGTGCCAGCAGACGCGGGACTAGCGGAACCGTTAGCACAGATACGCAGTATTTT.

This clonotype was observed a handful of times. The V and J genes are TRBV20-1 and TRBJ1-2; TRBD1 aligns across 10 bases. The CDR3 is 16 amino acids. J was trimmed by 8 bases and V by 0 bases; bases with no gene match: 12. The germline gives CDR1 DFQATT, CDR2 SNEGSKA (reference sequence). CDR3 sequence: CSAREGTGAPGGGYTF. Written as DNA, the CDR3 is TGCAGTGCTAGAGAGGGGACAGGGGCCCCTGGGGGAGGCTACACCTTC.

This clonotype was detected only a few times. The V gene is TRBV21-1, the J gene TRBJ2-3; the D call in the table, TRBD1, was not verified against the DNA. TRBV21-1 is designated a pseudogene. This CDR3 spans 14 amino acids. The CDR3 coding sequence is TGTGCCAGCAGCAAAGGTGTCCCGACAGATACGCAGTATTTT. Its translation: CASSKGVPTDTQYF.

This clonotype was recorded only once. This chain connects TRBV5-1 to TRBJ2-3; D remains ambiguous. The germline gives CDR1 SGHRS, CDR2 YFSETQ. Trimming removed 0 bases at V and 5 bases at J, with 10 bases between. The CDR3 has 14 residues. CDR3 amino acids: CASSLDTVGDTQYF. The CDR3 DNA is TGCGCCAGCAGCTTGGACACCGTAGGAGATACGCAGTATTTT.

This clonotype has more than one count but fewer than ten. V gene TRBV7-2 combines with J gene TRBJ2-1; D unclear. CDR3 size: 12 residues. Germline V gene sequence: CDR1 SGHTA, CDR2 FQGNSA. V lost 5 bases, J lost 5 bases, and 7 bases lay in between. The CDR3 here is CASSVDHNEQFF. In nucleotides, the CDR3 is TGTGCCAGCAGCGTCGATCACAATGAGCAGTTCTTC.

CDR3 in DNA: TGCGCCAGCTCTGGGTCGGTAAGGGGTTACAATGAGCAGTTCTTC. Encoded protein: CASSGSVRGYNEQFF. The rearrangement links TRBV5-1 to TRBJ2-1, with D possibly being TRBD1 (5 bases). Trimming took off 7 bases at V and 4 bases at J, with 18 bases between the two ends. The germline V gene encodes CDR1 SGHRS and CDR2 YFSETQ. The CDR3 totals 15 residues.